Presented here are 14 T cell receptor beta chains from one specimen sequenced in a study of T cell changes during pregnancy in multiple sclerosis. Sequencing was performed with immunoSEQ multiplex PCR; in TCRdb, only in-frame clones are kept and a portion is missing. Of tens of thousands of clones in the sample, over 85% are singletons; the top ten hold about 0.94%. The source was peripheral blood, collected in the second trimester of pregnancy. Source of these receptors: a female donor in good health, enrolled as a control in a pregnancy study.

The rearrangement joins TRBV5-1 to TRBJ2-1; 7 bases line up with TRBD1. Germline CDR1 and CDR2: SGHRS and YFSETQ. The CDR3 totals 15 residues. Trimming took 4 bases from V and 0 from J; bases not matched to a gene: 4. In DNA, the CDR3 is TGCGCCAGCAGCCAGGGGGTGAGCTCCTACAATGAGCAGTTCTTC. Its protein product is CASSQGVSSYNEQFF.

This clone was counted once. The chain has TRBV28 and TRBJ2-3; 7 positions match TRBD2. Germline V gives CDR1 MDHEN, CDR2 SYDVKM. There are 16 residues in the CDR3. Losses at the gene ends were 3 bases for V and 2 bases for J; bases not matched to a gene: 8. The CDR3 DNA sequence: TGTGCCAGCAGTTTTTCGGGGGAGGGCCTCACAGATACGCAGTATTTT. Its protein is CASSFSGEGLTDTQYF.

This clone was seen only a few times. The CDR3 DNA reads as TGTGCCAGCTCACTGACAGGTGGAGACTATGGCTACACCTTC. It encodes CASSLTGGDYGYTF. The chain links TRBV18 to TRBJ1-2; a weak D match, TRBD1 (6 bases). The CDR3 loop spans 14 amino acids. Germline CDR1 reads KGHSH; CDR2 reads LQKENI. V lost 4 bases and J 3 bases, leaving 12 bases between the germline ends.

The chain links TRBV2 to TRBJ2-5, with TRBD2 identical over 10 bases. CDR1 and CDR2 from the germline V gene are SNHLY and FYNNEI. The V and J ends lost 6 bases and 5 bases, in that order; junction bases with no gene match: 6. This CDR3 spans 14 amino acids. The CDR3 sequence is CASRKGLAFETQYF. The CDR3 coding sequence is TGTGCCAGCAGGAAGGGACTAGCGTTTGAGACCCAGTACTTC.

The chain has TRBV6-1 and TRBJ2-7; D remains unclear. CDR1 is MNHNS and CDR2 is SASEGT in the germline V gene. The CDR3 runs 13 residues. V was shortened by 4 bases and J by 3 bases, with 10 bases between the two germline ends. The CDR3 DNA follows: TGTGCCAGCAGTGGGCCAGGCTACTACGAGCAGTACTTC. Encoded protein: CASSGPGYYEQYF.

V and J are TRBV6-4 and TRBJ2-7; 10 positions agree with TRBD2. V trimming: 4 bases; J trimming: 5 bases; junction bases outside the gene matches: 17. From germline, CDR1 is MRHNA and CDR2 SNTAGT. The CDR3 sequence is 18 residues long. Here the CDR3 reads CASSVLFPLAGVIHEQYF. CDR3 bases: TGTGCCAGCAGTGTTTTGTTTCCCCTAGCGGGAGTAATCCACGAGCAGTACTTC.

The chain employs TRBV2 and TRBJ1-2; maybe TRBD1 (6 bases). With 6 bases removed from V and 4 bases from J, the gap between germline ends came to 21 bases. CDR1 is SNHLY and CDR2 is FYNNEI in the germline V gene. There are 16 residues in the CDR3. The CDR3: CASRSEGGTEVYGYTF. Here the CDR3 DNA reads TGTGCCAGCAGAAGTGAAGGGGGAACAGAAGTCTATGGCTACACCTTC.

This chain links TRBV5-6 with TRBJ2-2, with TRBD1 matching 8 bases. J was trimmed by 9 bases and V by 3 bases; bases with no gene match: 7. CDR3 size: 14 residues. CDR1 is SGHDT, CDR2 YYEEEE, per germline. The CDR3 reads CASSSSDRGRELFF. As DNA, the CDR3 is TGTGCCAGCAGCTCGTCCGACAGGGGCCGGGAGCTGTTTTTT.

The chain couples TRBV14 to TRBJ1-1; TRBD1 agrees at 7 bases. Germline CDR1 SGHDN, CDR2 FVKESK. This CDR3 region has 16 residues. With 8 bases clipped from V and 2 bases from J, the junction kept 14 bases outside the gene matches. CDR3: CASLDRRTGGNTEAFF. The CDR3, as DNA: TGTGCCAGCCTCGACCGACGGACAGGCGGAAACACTGAAGCTTTCTTT.

The chain couples TRBV28 to TRBJ2-7; D gene ambiguous. The germline V gene has CDR1 MDHEN and CDR2 SYDVKM. CDR3 length: 13 residues. Trimming removed 4 bases at V and 7 bases at J, with 14 bases between. The CDR3 spells CASSWASSGEQYF. CDR3 DNA sequence: TGTGCCAGCAGTTGGGCCTCCTCTGGGGAGCAGTACTTC.

The rearrangement links TRBV4-1 to TRBJ2-3; D is unclear. The CDR3 covers 15 residues. V was shortened by 0 bases and J by 4 bases, with 11 bases between the two germline ends. Looked up from germline, CDR1 is MGHRA and CDR2 is YSYEKL. CDR3 protein: CASSQEARSPDTQYF. As DNA, the CDR3 is TGCGCCAGCAGCCAAGAGGCGCGGTCCCCAGATACGCAGTATTTT.

J is TRBJ1-2 and V is TRBV14; 9 positions agree with TRBD1. The CDR3 extends over 17 amino acids. With V trimmed by 4 bases and J by 4 bases, 13 bases remained unmatched. Germline-derived CDR1 and CDR2 are SGHDN and FVKESK. This CDR3 reads CASSPLPGTGLIYGYTF. The CDR3 nucleotides read TGTGCCAGCAGCCCTTTACCGGGGACAGGGTTGATCTATGGCTACACCTTC.

V is TRBV18 and J is TRBJ2-1, with 8 positions matching TRBD2. The CDR3 is made up of 18 amino acids. V lost 3 bases, J lost 6 bases, and 16 bases stayed unmatched. The V gene's germline CDR1 is KGHSH and CDR2 LQKENI. CDR3 loop: CASSPALLAGGGPNEQFF. CDR3 sequence (DNA): TGTGCCAGCTCACCGGCCCTTTTGGCGGGAGGAGGGCCCAATGAGCAGTTCTTC.

The rearrangement uses TRBV28 and TRBJ1-5; D gene uncertain. The CDR3 loop spans 14 amino acids. V dropped 7 bases and J dropped 3 bases, with 13 bases sitting between them. From germline, CDR1 is MDHEN and CDR2 SYDVKM. The CDR3 spells CASKLWETNQPQHF. CDR3 in DNA: TGTGCCAGCAAACTTTGGGAGACCAATCAGCCCCAGCATTTT.